The 8 T cell receptor beta chains below come from one sample, sequenced in a study of T cell responses to AZD1222 COVID-19 vaccine (dated by TCRdb to about 2021). Library prep was done by the immunoSEQ multiplex PCR assay. TCRdb mirrors the immuneACCESS table, restricted to in-frame sequences. Some clones are absent from its copies; in checked studies, under half trace to an unresolved V gene, and the reason for the others is unknown. Present in this sample are 150,000 to 200,000 clones, roughly 88% of which were seen just once. In total, the top ten clones hold 9.5% to 13% of the sample. The time point label corresponds to: about 28 days (+/-7) after the second vaccine dose. The material sequenced was peripheral blood, taken 28 days after the second AZD1222 dose. The receptors stem from an adult who received the AZD1222 COVID-19 vaccine.

The rearrangement uses TRBV6-5 and TRBJ1-5; D may be TRBD1 (5 bases). Germline V CDR1 and CDR2: MNHEY, SVGAGI. The CDR3 is 13 residues long. V lost 10 bases and J lost 7, with 17 bases in between. CDR3: CATSVRGIQPQHF. CDR3 sequence (DNA): TGTGCCACCTCTGTAAGGGGTATCCAGCCCCAGCATTTT.

DNA of the CDR3: TGTGCCAGCACTGGCGGGGGCGAGGAGACCCAGTACTTC. This sequence encodes CASTGGGEETQYF. The V call is TRBV12-3 or TRBV12-4, the J call TRBJ2-5; possibly TRBD2 for D (7 bases). CDR3 length: 13 residues. The V end was cut by 7 bases, the J end by 5 bases, with 14 bases between.

The rearrangement uses TRBV29-1 and TRBJ2-1; 7 bases are a match to TRBD2. With 4 bases clipped from V and 6 bases from J, the junction kept 9 bases outside the gene matches. This CDR3 is built from 14 residues. Germline V gene sequence: CDR1 SQVTM, CDR2 ANQGSEA. The CDR3 nucleotides are TGCAGCGTTGTGAGGCAGGGAGGGAGCAATGAGCAGTTCTTC. This encodes CSVVRQGGSNEQFF.

The chain recombines TRBV3-1 (or the pseudogene TRBV3-2) with TRBJ1-1, with D unclear. The germline V gene has CDR1 LGHDT and CDR2 YNNKEL (reference sequence). This CDR3 spans 11 amino acids. V lost 5 bases and J lost 10, with 11 bases in between. CDR3 loop: CASSGESAAFF. CDR3 in DNA: TGTGCCAGCAGCGGCGAGTCCGCAGCTTTCTTT.

This chain uses TRBV4-2 with TRBJ1-1; D is unclear. CDR1 LGHNA and CDR2 YNFKEQ come from the germline V gene. The length of the CDR3 is 15 residues. Trimming pared 1 base from V and 8 bases from J, leaving 17 bases between. Here the CDR3 DNA reads TGTGCCAGCAGCCAAGTGGGTCTCGATGCGCGAGAAGCTTTCTTT. Translation: CASSQVGLDAREAFF.

The chain has TRBV28 and TRBJ1-1, with 10 bases that match TRBD1. This CDR3 has 15 residues. Germline values: CDR1 MDHEN, CDR2 SYDVKM. Trimming cost V 3 bases and J 4 bases; bases outside gene matches: 5. CDR3 protein: CASSLGQGFRTEAFF. CDR3 DNA: TGTGCCAGCAGTTTGGGACAGGGGTTCCGCACTGAAGCTTTCTTT.

The chain recombines TRBV20-1 with TRBJ1-1; weak D call: TRBD1 (5 bases). Trimming cost V 6 bases and J 8 bases, with 13 bases left between them. CDR3 length: 11 residues. Per the germline V gene, CDR1 is DFQATT and CDR2 is SNEGSKA (reference sequence). The DNA of the CDR3 is TGCAGTGCCACCGGGGCCAAAGAAGCTTTCTTT. It specifies CSATGAKEAFF.

The rearrangement links TRBV7-9 to TRBJ1-1; unclear D gene. V shed 6 bases and J shed 3 bases, with 14 bases lying between them. The CDR3 covers 14 residues. Per germline, CDR1 SEHNR and CDR2 FQNEAQ (reference sequence). The CDR3 DNA reads as TGTGCCAGCAGACGTGCAAGGTCGGACACTGAAGCTTTCTTT. It translates to CASRRARSDTEAFF.